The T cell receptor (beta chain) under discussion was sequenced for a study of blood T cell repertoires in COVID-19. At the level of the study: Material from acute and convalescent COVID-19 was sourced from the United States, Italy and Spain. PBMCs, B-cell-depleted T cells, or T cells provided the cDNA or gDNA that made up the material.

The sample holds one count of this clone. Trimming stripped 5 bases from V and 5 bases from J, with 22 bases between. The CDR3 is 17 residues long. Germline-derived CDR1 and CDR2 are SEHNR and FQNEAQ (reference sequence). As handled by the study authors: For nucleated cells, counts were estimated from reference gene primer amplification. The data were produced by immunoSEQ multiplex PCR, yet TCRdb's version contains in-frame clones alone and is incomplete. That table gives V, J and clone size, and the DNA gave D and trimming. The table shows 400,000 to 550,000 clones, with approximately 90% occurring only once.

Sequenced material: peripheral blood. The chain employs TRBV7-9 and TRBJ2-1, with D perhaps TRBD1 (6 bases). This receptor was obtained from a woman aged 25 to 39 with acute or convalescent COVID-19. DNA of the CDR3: TGTGCCAGCAGCCCCTATCAGTCCCGGGACAAAGACAATGAGCAGTTCTTC. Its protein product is CASSPYQSRDKDNEQFF. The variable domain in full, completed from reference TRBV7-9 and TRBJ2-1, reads DTGVSQNPRHKITKRGQNVTFRCDPISEHNRLYWYRQTLGQGPEFLTYFQNEAQLEKSRLLSDRFSAERPKGSFSTLEIQRTEQGDSAMYLCASSPYQSRDKDNEQFFGPGTRLTVL.